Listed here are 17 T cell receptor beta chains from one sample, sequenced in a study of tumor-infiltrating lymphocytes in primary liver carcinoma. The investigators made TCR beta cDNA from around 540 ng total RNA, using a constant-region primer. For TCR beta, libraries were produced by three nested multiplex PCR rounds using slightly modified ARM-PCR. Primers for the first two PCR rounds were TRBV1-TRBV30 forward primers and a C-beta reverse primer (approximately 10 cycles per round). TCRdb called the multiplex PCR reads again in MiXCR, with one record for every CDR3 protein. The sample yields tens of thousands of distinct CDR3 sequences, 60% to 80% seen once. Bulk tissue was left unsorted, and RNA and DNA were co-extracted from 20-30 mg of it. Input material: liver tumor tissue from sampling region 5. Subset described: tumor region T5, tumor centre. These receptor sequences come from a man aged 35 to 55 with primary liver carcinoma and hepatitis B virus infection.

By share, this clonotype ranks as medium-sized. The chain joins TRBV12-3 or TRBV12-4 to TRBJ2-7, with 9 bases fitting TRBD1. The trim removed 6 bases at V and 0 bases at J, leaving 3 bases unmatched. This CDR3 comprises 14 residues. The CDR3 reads CASRGQGPSYEQYF. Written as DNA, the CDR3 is TGTGCCAGCAGGGGACAGGGACCCTCCTACGAGCAGTACTTC.

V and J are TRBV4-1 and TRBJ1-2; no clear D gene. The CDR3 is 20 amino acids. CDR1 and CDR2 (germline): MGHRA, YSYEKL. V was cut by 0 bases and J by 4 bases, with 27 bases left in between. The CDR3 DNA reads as TGCGCCAGCAGCCAAGATGGGTACCCCCCCGCTGCCCAACATACCTATGGCTACACCTTC. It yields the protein CASSQDGYPPAAQHTYGYTF.

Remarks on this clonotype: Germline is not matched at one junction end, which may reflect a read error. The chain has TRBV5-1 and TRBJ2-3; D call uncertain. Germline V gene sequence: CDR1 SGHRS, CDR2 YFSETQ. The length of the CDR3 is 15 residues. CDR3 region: CAGSLASVSIDTQYF. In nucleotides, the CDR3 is TGCGCCGGCAGCTTGGCCAGCGTCAGCATAGATACGCAGTATTTT. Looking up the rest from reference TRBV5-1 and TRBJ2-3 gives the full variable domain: KAGVTQTPRYLIKTRGQQVTLSCSPISGHRSVSWYQQTPGQGLQFLFEYFSETQRNKGNFPGRFSGRQFSNSRSEMNVSTLELGDSALYLCAGSLASVSIDTQYFGPGTRLTVL.

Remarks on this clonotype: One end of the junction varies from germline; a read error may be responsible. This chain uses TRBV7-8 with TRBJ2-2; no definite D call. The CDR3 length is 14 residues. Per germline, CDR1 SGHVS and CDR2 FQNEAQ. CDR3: CTSSYMVNTGELFF. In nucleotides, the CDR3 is TGTACCAGCAGCTACATGGTCAACACCGGGGAGCTGTTTTTT.

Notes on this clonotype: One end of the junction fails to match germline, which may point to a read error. CDR3 coding DNA: TGTGCCAGCAGTGAAGCACCACGGGGCAGTCAAGTGACCCAGTACTTC. Its protein product is CASSEAPRGSQVTQYF. This chain joins TRBV6-1 and TRBJ2-5; tentatively, D is TRBD1 or TRBD2 (5 bases each). The CDR3 length is 16 residues. Germline loops: CDR1 MNHNS, CDR2 SASEGT.

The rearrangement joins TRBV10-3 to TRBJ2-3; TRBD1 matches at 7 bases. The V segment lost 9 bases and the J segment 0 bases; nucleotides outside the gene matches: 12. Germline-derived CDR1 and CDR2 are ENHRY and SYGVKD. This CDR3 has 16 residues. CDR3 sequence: CAIGAGTETSTDTQYF. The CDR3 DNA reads TGTGCCATAGGTGCCGGGACAGAAACTAGCACAGATACGCAGTATTTT.

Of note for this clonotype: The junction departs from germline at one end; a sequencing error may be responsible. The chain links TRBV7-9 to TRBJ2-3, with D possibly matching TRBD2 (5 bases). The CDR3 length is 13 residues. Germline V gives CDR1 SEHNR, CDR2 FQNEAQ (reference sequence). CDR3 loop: CVSSPSRGDTQYF. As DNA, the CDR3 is TGTGTCAGCAGCCCCAGCCGAGGGGATACGCAGTATTTT.

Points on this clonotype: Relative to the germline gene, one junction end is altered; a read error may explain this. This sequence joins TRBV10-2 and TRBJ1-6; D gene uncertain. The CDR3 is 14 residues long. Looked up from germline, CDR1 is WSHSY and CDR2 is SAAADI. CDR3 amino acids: CASSDSTVNSPLHF. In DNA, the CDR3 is TGCGCCAGCAGTGACTCCACGGTTAATTCACCACTCCACTTT.

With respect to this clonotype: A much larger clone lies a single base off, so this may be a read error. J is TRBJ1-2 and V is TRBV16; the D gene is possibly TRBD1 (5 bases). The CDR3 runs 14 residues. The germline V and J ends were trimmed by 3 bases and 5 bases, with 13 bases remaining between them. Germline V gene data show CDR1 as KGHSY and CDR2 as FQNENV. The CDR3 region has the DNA TGTGCCAGCAGCCAGTGGGACGTCCTTTATGGCTACACCTTC. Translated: CASSQWDVLYGYTF.

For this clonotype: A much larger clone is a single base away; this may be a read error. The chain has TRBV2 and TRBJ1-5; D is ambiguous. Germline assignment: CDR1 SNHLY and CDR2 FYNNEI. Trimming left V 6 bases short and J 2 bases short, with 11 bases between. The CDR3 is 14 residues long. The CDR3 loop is CASSAVRGNQPQHF. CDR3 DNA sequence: TGTGCCAGCAGCGCGGTAAGGGGCAATCAGCCCCAGCATTTT.

CDR3 sequence (DNA): TGTGCCAGCCCTCGAACGCGGGGTCACTACGAGCAGTACTTC. Translated, it gives CASPRTRGHYEQYF. This chain links TRBV6-2 or TRBV6-3 with TRBJ2-7, with D perhaps TRBD2 (6 bases). V was pared by 8 bases and J by 3 bases, with 17 bases between. This CDR3 is built from 14 residues. CDR1 MNHEY and CDR2 SVGEGT come from the germline V gene.

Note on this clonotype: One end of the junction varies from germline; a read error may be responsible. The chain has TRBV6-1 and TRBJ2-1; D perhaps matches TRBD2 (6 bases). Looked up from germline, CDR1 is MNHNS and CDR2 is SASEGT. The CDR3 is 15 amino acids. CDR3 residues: CASTCTRDSYNEQSF. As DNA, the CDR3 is TGTGCCAGCACTTGTACACGGGACTCTTACAATGAGCAGTCCTTC.

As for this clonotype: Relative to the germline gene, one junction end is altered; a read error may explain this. The CDR3 nucleotides are TGTGCCACCAGTGGGAGGGGAACGACTAACACAGATATGCAGTATTTT. This translates into CATSGRGTTNTDMQYF. The chain has TRBV24-1 and TRBJ2-3; D is perhaps TRBD2 (6 bases). Germline V CDR1 and CDR2: KGHDR, SFDVKD. The CDR3 contains 16 residues.

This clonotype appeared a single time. The DNA of the CDR3 is TGTGCCAGCAGTTTTGGGGACAAATCTGCAACTAATGAAAAACTGTTTTTT. Protein sequence: CASSFGDKSATNEKLFF. The J gene is TRBJ1-4, the V gene TRBV28, with a weak D call TRBD1 (6 bases). The CDR3 consists of 17 residues. Germline assignment: CDR1 MDHEN and CDR2 SYDVKM. With 3 bases removed from V and 0 bases from J, the gap between germline ends came to 14 bases.

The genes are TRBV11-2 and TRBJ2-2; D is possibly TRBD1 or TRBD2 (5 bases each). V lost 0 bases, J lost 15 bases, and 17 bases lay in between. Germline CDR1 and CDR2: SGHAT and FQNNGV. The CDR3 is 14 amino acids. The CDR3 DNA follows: TGTGCCAGCAGCTTAGAGAGTCACACCTGGGGGTTGTTTTTT. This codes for CASSLESHTWGLFF. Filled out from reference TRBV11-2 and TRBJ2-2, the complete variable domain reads EAGVAQSPRYKIIEKRQSVAFWCNPISGHATLYWYQQILGQGPKLLIQFQNNGVVDDSQLPKDRFSAERLKGVDSTLKIQPAKLEDSAVYLCASSLESHTWGLFFGEGSRLTVL.

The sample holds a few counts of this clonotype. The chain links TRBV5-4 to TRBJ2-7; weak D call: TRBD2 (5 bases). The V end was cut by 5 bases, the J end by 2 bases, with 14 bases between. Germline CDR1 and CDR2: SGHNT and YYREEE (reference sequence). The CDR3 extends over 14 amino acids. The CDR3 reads CASSSMDFPYEQYF. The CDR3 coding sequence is TGTGCCAGCAGTTCAATGGACTTCCCCTACGAGCAGTACTTC. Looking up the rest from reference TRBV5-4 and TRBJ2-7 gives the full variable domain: ETGVTQSPTHLIKTRGQQVTLRCSSQSGHNTVSWYQQALGQGPQFIFQYYREEENGRGNFPPRFSGLQFPNYSSELNVNALELDDSALYLCASSSMDFPYEQYFGPGTRLTVT.

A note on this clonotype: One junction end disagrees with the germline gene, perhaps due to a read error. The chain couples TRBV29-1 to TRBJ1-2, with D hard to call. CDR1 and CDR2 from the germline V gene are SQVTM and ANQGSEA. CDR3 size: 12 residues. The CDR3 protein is CSGEGLNYSYSF. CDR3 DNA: TGCAGCGGAGAAGGATTGAACTATAGCTACTCCTTC.